This T cell receptor beta chain came from a study of shared clonotypes between healthy human individuals. At the level of the study: A few men and a couple of women, aged 18 to 49, were donors. Study conclusions and caveats: Naive subsets, compared against memory subsets, generally had larger estimated richness values.

Turning to this clone: Its target is not known.

Repertoires were generated with immunoSEQ multiplex PCR, while TCRdb's copy carries only in-frame clones and drops some. Among about 2.4 million clones listed, over 85% were seen once. Germline V lookup: CDR1 SEHNR, CDR2 FQNEAQ (reference sequence). This CDR3 region has 14 residues. J gave up 7 bases and V 6 bases, and 9 bases lay outside the gene matches. The chain has TRBV7-9 and TRBJ1-1, with TRBD1 matching 9 bases. Sequenced: naive CD4+ T cells from PBMCs. Regarding subset: CD45RA+ positively selected. The source of this sequence is a man between 18 and 35 years old in good health. Some clones in this sample may be carry-over from other donors' samples. CDR3 region: CASSYKTGGFEAFF. CDR3 nucleotide sequence: TGTGCCAGCAGTTATAAGACAGGGGGTTTTGAAGCTTTCTTT. Together with reference TRBV7-9 and TRBJ1-1, the CDR3 gives the full variable domain: DTGVSQNPRHKITKRGQNVTFRCDPISEHNRLYWYRQTLGQGPEFLTYFQNEAQLEKSRLLSDRFSAERPKGSFSTLEIQRTEQGDSAMYLCASSYKTGGFEAFFGQGTRLTVV.